This entry concerns a single T cell receptor beta chain. Its matching antigen is unknown. The sample originates from a study of cytomegalovirus exposure and HLA in healthy donors. Study-wide points: Per a prior analysis, the majority of TCR beta V segments were productive roughly 90% or roughly 30% of the time. The only immune exposure information that was available was CMV serostatus.

The germline V gene has CDR1 SGDLS and CDR2 YYNGEE. The CDR3 spans 15 residues. V was clipped by 3 bases and J by 0 bases, with 12 bases between them. PCR was performed using 60 Vbeta and 13 Jbeta primers. TCRdb keeps only in-frame clones here, not all; method: immunoSEQ multiplex PCR. The sample contains about 250,000 clones, about four fifths of which appear only once. The J gene is TRBJ1-1, the V gene TRBV9, with D tentatively TRBD1 (6 bases). The origin of this receptor is a girl aged 2 to 9 in good health and CMV-seronegative. Material: PBMCs. The CDR3 bases are TGTGCCAGCAGCGGACCGGGACATTTGAACACTGAAGCTTTCTTT. Residues: CASSGPGHLNTEAFF.